This entry describes one T cell receptor beta chain. The antigen is unknown. The data were obtained in a study of radiotherapy plus CTLA-4 blockade in lung cancer. Study as a whole: There were objective responses in 15% to 20% of patients, and approximately 30% had disease control. Findings and caveats of the study: Early blood T cell clone dynamics, with interferon-beta, were reported to best predict response. Clones of tumor-derived TCRs expanded in blood after radiotherapy plus ipilimumab.

Method: immunoSEQ multiplex PCR; TCRdb's copy keeps in-frame clones and lacks some. The sample consists of around 45,000 clones, around nine tenths of them appearing once. The CDR3 is made up of 15 amino acids. Unmatched junction bases numbered 4, after V lost 0 bases and J lost 8 bases. The germline CDR1 and CDR2 sequences are SEHNR and FQNEAQ (reference sequence). Chemo-refractory metastatic non-small-cell lung cancer patients were treated with focal radiation plus CTLA-4 blockade with ipilimumab. The V gene is TRBV7-9, the J gene TRBJ2-1; 10 bases map to TRBD2. Source: peripheral blood, taken from a patient treated with radiotherapy plus ipilimumab. This TCR came from a human donor with non-small cell lung cancer whose response to radiotherapy plus ipilimumab could not be evaluated. As DNA, the CDR3 is TGTGCCAGCAGCTTAGCCCCTAGCGGGAGCGATGAGCAGTTCTTC. Amino acids: CASSLAPSGSDEQFF.